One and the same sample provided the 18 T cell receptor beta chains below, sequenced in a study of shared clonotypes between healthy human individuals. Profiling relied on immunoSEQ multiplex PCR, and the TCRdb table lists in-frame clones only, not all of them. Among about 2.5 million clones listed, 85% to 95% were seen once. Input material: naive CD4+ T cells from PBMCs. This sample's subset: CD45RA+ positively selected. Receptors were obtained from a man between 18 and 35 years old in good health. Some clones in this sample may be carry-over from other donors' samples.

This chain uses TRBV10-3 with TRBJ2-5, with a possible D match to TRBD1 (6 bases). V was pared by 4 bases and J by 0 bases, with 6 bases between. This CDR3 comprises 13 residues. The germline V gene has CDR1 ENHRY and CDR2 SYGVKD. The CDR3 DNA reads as TGTGCCATCAGTGGGGACAACCAAGAGACCCAGTACTTC. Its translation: CAISGDNQETQYF.

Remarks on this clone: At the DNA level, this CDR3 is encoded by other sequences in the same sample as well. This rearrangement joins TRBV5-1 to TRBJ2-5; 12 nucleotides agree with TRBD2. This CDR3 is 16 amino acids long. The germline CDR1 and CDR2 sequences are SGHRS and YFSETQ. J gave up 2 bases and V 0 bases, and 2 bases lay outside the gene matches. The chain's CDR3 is CASSLGTSGVQETQYF. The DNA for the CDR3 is TGCGCCAGCAGCTTGGGGACTAGCGGGGTGCAAGAGACCCAGTACTTC.

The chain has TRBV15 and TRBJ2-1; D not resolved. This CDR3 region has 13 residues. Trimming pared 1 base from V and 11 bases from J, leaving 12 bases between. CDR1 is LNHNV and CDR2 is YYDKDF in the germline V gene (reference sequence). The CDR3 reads CATSRARNYQQFF. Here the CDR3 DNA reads TGTGCCACCAGCAGAGCTAGAAATTACCAGCAGTTCTTC. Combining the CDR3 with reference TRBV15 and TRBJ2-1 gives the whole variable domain DAMVIQNPRYQVTQFGKPVTLSCSQTLNHNVMYWYQQKSSQAPKLLFHYYDKDFNNEADTPDNFQSRRPNTSFCFLDIRSPGLGDTAMYLCATSRARNYQQFFGPGTRLTVL.

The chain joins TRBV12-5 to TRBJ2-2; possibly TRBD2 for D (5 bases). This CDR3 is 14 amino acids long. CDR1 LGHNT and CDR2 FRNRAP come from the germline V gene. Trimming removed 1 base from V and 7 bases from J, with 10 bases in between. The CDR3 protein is CASGLEPEGGELFF. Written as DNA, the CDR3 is TGTGCTAGTGGTTTGGAACCCGAGGGCGGGGAGCTGTTTTTT.

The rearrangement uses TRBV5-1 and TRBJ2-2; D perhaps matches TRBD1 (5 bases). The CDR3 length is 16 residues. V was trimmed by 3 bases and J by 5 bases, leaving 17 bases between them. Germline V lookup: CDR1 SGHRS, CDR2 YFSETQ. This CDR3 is CASSWSPAGSTGELFF. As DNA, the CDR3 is TGCGCCAGCAGCTGGAGTCCCGCAGGGTCTACCGGGGAGCTGTTTTTT.

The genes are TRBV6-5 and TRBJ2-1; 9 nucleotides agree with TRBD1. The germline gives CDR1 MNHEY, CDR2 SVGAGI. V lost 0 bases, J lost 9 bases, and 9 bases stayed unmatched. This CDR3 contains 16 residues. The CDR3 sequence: CASSYSPGTGRLEQFF. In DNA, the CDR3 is TGTGCCAGCAGTTACTCCCCCGGGACAGGGAGGCTTGAGCAGTTCTTC.

CDR3: CASRTSGRTGYGYTF. The CDR3 nucleotides read TGTGCCAGCAGGACGTCCGGACGGACAGGGTATGGCTACACCTTC. V gene TRBV6-5 combines with J gene TRBJ1-2, with 8 bases matching TRBD1. The CDR3 consists of 15 residues. Germline CDR1 and CDR2: MNHEY and SVGAGI. Losses at the gene ends were 6 bases for V and 5 bases for J; bases not matched to a gene: 11.

The CDR3 spells CASNRGGSEETQYF. Written as DNA, the CDR3 is TGTGCCAGTAACCGGGGGGGCAGCGAAGAGACCCAGTACTTC. The rearrangement links TRBV19 to TRBJ2-5; 8 bases agree with TRBD2. The J segment lost 3 bases and the V segment lost 7 bases, leaving 7 bases of the junction unmatched. This CDR3 region has 14 residues. Germline CDR1 and CDR2: LNHDA and SQIVND (reference sequence).

CDR3 residues: CASSPPGTGPRSQYF. The CDR3 DNA follows: TGTGCCAGCTCACCACCCGGGACAGGTCCCCGTTCGCAGTATTTT. The genes are TRBV18 and TRBJ2-3; 8 nucleotides line up with TRBD1. The V gene's germline CDR1 is KGHSH and CDR2 LQKENI. V dropped 0 bases and J dropped 10; count of bases not matched to a gene: 9. CDR3 size: 15 residues. Based on the CDR3 plus reference TRBV18 and TRBJ2-3, the full variable domain is NAGVMQNPRHLVRRRGQEARLRCSPMKGHSHVYWYRQLPEEGLKFMVYLQKENIIDESGMPKERFSAEFPKEGPSILRIQQVVRGDSAAYFCASSPPGTGPRSQYFGPGTRLTVL.

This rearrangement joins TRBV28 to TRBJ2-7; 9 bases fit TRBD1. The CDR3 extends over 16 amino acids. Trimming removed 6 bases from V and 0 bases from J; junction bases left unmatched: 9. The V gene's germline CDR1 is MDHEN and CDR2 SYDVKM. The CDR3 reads CASRSDGTGSSYEQYF. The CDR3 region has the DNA TGTGCCAGCAGATCAGACGGGACAGGGAGCTCCTACGAGCAGTACTTC.

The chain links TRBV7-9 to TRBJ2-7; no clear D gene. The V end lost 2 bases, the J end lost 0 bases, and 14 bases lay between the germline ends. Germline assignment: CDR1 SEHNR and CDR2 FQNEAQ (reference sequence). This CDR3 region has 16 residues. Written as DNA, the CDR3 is TGTGCCAGCAGCTTATTCTCTACGGCGGACTCCTACGAGCAGTACTTC. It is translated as CASSLFSTADSYEQYF.

As DNA, the CDR3 is TGTGCCAGCGAGCGTAAAGGGGGCTCGGGCACTGAAGCTTTCTTT. It translates to CASERKGGSGTEAFF. The rearrangement links TRBV10-3 to TRBJ1-1; 7 bases fit TRBD1. Germline V gene sequence: CDR1 ENHRY, CDR2 SYGVKD. V lost 10 bases and J lost 4; bases outside the gene matches: 15. The CDR3 totals 15 residues.

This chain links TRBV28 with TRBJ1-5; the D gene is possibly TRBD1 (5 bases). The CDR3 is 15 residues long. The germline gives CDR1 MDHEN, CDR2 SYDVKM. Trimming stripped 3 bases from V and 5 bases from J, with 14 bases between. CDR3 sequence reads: CASSFGGAADQPQHF. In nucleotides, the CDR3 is TGTGCCAGCAGTTTTGGAGGGGCCGCCGATCAGCCCCAGCATTTT.

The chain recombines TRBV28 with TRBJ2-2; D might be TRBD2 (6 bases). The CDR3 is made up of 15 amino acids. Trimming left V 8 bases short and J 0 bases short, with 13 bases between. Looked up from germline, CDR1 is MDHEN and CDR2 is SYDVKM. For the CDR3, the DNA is TGTGCCAGCGTCGTGGGGGGATCGAACACCGGGGAGCTGTTTTTT. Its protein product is CASVVGGSNTGELFF.

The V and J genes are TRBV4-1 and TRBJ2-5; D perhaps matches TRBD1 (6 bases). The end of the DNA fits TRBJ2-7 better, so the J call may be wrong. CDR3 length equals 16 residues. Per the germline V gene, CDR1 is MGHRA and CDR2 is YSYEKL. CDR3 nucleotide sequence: TGCGCCAGCAGCCAAGTTGGAAGCACAGGGACCTACGAGCAGTACTTC. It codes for CASSQVGSTGTYEQYF.

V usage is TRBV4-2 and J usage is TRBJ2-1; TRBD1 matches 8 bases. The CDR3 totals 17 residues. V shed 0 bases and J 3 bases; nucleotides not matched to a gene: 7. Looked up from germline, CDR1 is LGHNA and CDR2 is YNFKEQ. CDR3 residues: CASSQDWTGQDYNEQFF. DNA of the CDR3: TGTGCCAGCAGCCAAGATTGGACGGGACAGGACTACAATGAGCAGTTCTTC.

The DNA of the CDR3 is TGTGCCAGCAGCAAAGGACAGGGGATCGAAGCTTTCTTT. Protein: CASSKGQGIEAFF. The rearrangement uses TRBV5-4 and TRBJ1-1, with 9 bases identical to TRBD1. The germline CDR1 and CDR2 sequences are SGHNT and YYREEE (reference sequence). After removal of 4 bases from V and 8 bases from J, the junction contained 6 bases not matched to a gene. This CDR3 is 13 amino acids long.

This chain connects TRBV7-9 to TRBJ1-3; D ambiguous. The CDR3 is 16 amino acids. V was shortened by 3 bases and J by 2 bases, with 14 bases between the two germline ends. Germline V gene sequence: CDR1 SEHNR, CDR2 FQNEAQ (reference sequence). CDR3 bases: TGTGCCAGCAGCTTTGAGCAGGCCGGCCCTGGAAACACCATATATTTT. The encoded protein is CASSFEQAGPGNTIYF.